Presented here are 4 T cell receptor beta chains from one specimen sequenced in a study of blood T cell repertoires in COVID-19. TCRdb keeps only in-frame clones here, not all; method: immunoSEQ multiplex PCR. The sample records about 150,000 clones, less than 95% being singletons. Sequencing input: peripheral blood. The receptors come from a man between 45 and 60 years old with acute or convalescent COVID-19.

The chain recombines TRBV4-2 with TRBJ2-7; D uncertain. V was shortened by 0 bases and J by 6 bases, with 9 bases between the two germline ends. Per the germline V gene, CDR1 is LGHNA and CDR2 is YNFKEQ. The CDR3 contains 13 residues. The CDR3 DNA sequence: TGTGCCAGCAGCCAAGACCTAATACGCGAGCAGTACTTC. Protein sequence: CASSQDLIREQYF.

As DNA, the CDR3 is TGTGCCAGCAGTACCCCGGGACAGGGGAGGGAAAAACTGTTTTTT. It codes for CASSTPGQGREKLFF. This rearrangement joins TRBV28 to TRBJ1-4; 10 bases are shared with TRBD1. Germline loops: CDR1 MDHEN, CDR2 SYDVKM. V trimming: 5 bases; J trimming: 8 bases; junction bases outside the gene matches: 8. The CDR3 is made up of 15 amino acids.

V usage is TRBV3-1 (or the pseudogene TRBV3-2) and J usage is TRBJ2-6, with 8 bases fitting TRBD1. The CDR3 length is 15 residues. Germline V gene sequence: CDR1 LGHDT, CDR2 YNNKEL (reference sequence). V dropped 4 bases and J dropped 1; count of bases not matched to a gene: 0. CDR3 DNA: TGTGCCAGCAGCCGACAGGGGTCTGGGGCCAACGTCCTGACTTTC. Its protein product is CASSRQGSGANVLTF.

The chain uses TRBV19 and TRBJ1-5, with D perhaps matching TRBD1 (6 bases). Germline V gene sequence: CDR1 LNHDA, CDR2 SQIVND (reference sequence). This CDR3 has 17 residues. V dropped 9 bases and J dropped 5 bases, with 26 bases sitting between them. CDR3 coding DNA: TGTGCCAGCCGTAGGGCAGGGGCCGGGGTGAGCGATCAGCCCCAGCATTTT. The encoded protein is CASRRAGAGVSDQPQHF.